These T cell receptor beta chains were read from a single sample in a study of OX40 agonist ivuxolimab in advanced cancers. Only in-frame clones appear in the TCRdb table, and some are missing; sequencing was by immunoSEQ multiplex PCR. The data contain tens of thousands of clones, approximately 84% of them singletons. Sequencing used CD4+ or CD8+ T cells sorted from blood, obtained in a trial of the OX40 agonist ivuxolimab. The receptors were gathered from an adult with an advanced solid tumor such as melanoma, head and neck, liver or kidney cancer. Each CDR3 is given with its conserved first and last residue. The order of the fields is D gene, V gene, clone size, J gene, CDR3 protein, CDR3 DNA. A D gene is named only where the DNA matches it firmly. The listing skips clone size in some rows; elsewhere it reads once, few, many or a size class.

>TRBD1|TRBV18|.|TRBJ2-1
CASSRDRTPYNEQFF
TGTGCCAGCTCGCGGGACAGGACGCCCTACAATGAGCAGTTCTTC
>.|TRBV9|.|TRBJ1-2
CASSVATGWGSNYGYTF
TGTGCCAGCAGCGTAGCTACGGGGTGGGGTTCCAACTATGGCTACACCTTC
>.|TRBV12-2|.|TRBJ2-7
CASRFSDHEQYF
TGTGCAAGTCGCTTCAGCGACCACGAGCAGTACTTC
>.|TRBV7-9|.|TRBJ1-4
CASSLAGGSDEKLFF
TGTGCCAGCAGCTTAGCTGGGGGGAGTGACGAAAAACTGTTTTTT
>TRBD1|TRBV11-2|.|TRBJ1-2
CASSWDRYGYTF
TGTGCCAGCAGCTGGGACAGATATGGCTACACCTTC
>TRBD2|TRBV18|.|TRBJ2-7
CASSPPGSGGYEQYF
TGTGCCAGCTCACCACCGGGTAGCGGGGGCTACGAGCAGTACTTC
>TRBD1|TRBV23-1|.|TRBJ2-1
CASSPTQGAVRYNEQFF
TGCGCCAGCAGTCCGACTCAGGGGGCAGTAAGATACAATGAGCAGTTCTTC
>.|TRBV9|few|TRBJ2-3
CASSGPTFSGNTQYF
TGTGCCAGCAGCGGCCCCACGTTTAGCGGAAATACGCAGTATTTT
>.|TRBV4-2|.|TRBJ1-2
CASSPSAGAPNYGYTF
TGTGCCAGCAGCCCAAGCGCAGGGGCGCCTAACTATGGCTACACCTTC
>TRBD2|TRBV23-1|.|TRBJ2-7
CASSYRIAGGPEQYF
TGCGCCAGCAGTTACAGAATAGCGGGAGGTCCCGAGCAGTACTTC
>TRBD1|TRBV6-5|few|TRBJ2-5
CASSLGQGARETQYF
TGTGCCAGCAGCCTGGGACAGGGGGCGCGGGAGACCCAGTACTTC
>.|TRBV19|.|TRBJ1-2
CASRTVSYGYTF
TGTGCCAGTAGGACAGTATCCTATGGCTACACCTTC
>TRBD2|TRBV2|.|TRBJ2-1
CASNLVSGRASNEQFF
TGTGCCAGCAATCTCGTTAGCGGGAGGGCCTCCAATGAGCAGTTCTTC
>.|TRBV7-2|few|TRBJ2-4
CASSLWGRENIQYF
TGTGCCAGCAGCTTATGGGGGCGCGAAAACATTCAGTACTTC
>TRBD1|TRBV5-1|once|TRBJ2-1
CASSFQGVYNEQFF
TGCGCCAGCAGCTTTCAGGGGGTCTACAATGAGCAGTTCTTC
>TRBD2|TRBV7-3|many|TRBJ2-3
CASSRLAGGSTDTQYF
TGTGCCAGCAGCCGACTAGCGGGGGGGAGCACAGATACGCAGTATTTT
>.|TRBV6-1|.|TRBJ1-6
CASSGVGGPGARGSPLHF
TGTGCCAGCAGTGGTGTTGGAGGGCCCGGGGCGAGGGGTTCACCCCTCCACTTT
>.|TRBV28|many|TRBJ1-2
CASSFLTDYGYTF
TGTGCCAGCAGTTTTCTCACAGACTATGGCTACACCTTC
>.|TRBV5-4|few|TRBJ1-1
CASSLGGRTEAFF
TGTGCCAGCAGCTTAGGCGGGAGGACTGAAGCTTTCTTT
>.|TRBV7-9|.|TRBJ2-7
CASSLAGVNYEQYF
TGTGCCAGCAGCTTAGCGGGGGTTAACTACGAGCAGTACTTC
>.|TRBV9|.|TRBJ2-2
CASTNPRVGSTGELFF
TGTGCCAGCACCAACCCCAGGGTGGGCAGCACCGGGGAGCTGTTTTTT
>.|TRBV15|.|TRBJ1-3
CATSRESLYSSGNTIYF
TGTGCCACCAGCAGAGAATCCCTGTATAGCTCTGGAAACACCATATATTTT
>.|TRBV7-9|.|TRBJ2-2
CASSLVSGPINGELFF
TGTGCCAGCAGCTTAGTATCGGGACCGATAAATGGGGAGCTGTTTTTT
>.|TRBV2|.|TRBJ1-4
CASSEAAANEKLFF
TGTGCCAGCAGTGAAGCGGCAGCTAATGAAAAACTGTTTTTT
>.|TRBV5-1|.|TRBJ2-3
CASSLLSSSTDTQYF
TGCGCCAGCAGCTTGCTGAGCTCTAGCACAGATACGCAGTATTTT
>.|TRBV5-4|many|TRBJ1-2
CASSLPGTYGYTF
TGTGCCAGCAGCCTGCCGGGGACTTATGGCTACACCTTC
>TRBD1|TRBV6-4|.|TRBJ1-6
CASSPDRDSPLHF
TGTGCCAGCAGTCCGGACAGGGATTCACCCCTCCACTTT
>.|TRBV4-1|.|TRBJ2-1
CASSDLTREYNEQFF
TGCGCCAGCAGCGACTTGACTAGGGAGTACAATGAGCAGTTCTTC
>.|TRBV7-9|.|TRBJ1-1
CASSLARGGDTEAFF
TGTGCCAGCAGCTTAGCGAGGGGGGGTGACACTGAAGCTTTCTTT
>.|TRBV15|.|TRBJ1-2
CATSREDTKGSNYGYTF
TGTGCCACCAGCAGAGAGGACACGAAAGGATCTAACTATGGCTACACCTTC
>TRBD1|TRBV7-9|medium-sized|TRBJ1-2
CASTTWTGASGYTF
TGTGCCAGCACCACTTGGACAGGGGCTAGTGGCTACACCTTC
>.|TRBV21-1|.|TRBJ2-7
CASSKGGLAGSKQYF
TGTGCCAGCAGCAAGGGAGGACTAGCGGGAAGCAAGCAGTACTTC
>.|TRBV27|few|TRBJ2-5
CASSLGPKETQYF
TGTGCCAGCAGTTTAGGACCTAAAGAGACCCAGTACTTC
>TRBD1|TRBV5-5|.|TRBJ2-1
CASSLPTGGLWNEQFF
TGTGCCAGCAGCCTCCCGACAGGGGGATTGTGGAATGAGCAGTTCTTC
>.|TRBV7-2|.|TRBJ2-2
CASSLGLLNTGELFF
TGTGCCAGCAGCTTGGGACTGCTGAACACCGGGGAGCTGTTTTTT
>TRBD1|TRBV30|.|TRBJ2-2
CAWSVQGAGGELFF
TGTGCCTGGAGTGTACAGGGGGCGGGTGGGGAGCTGTTTTTT
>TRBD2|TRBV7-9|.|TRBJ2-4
CASSEGGGLAGGNIQYF
TGTGCCAGCAGCGAAGGAGGGGGACTAGCGGGAGGAAACATTCAGTACTTC